These T cell receptor beta chains were read from a single sample in a study of cytomegalovirus exposure and HLA in healthy donors. The assay was immunoSEQ multiplex PCR, and TCRdb's table has in-frame clones only and misses some. The sample lists about 160,000 clones; approximately 80% were seen once. The sample consisted of PBMCs. The receptors were gathered from a man aged 40-55 years in good health and CMV-seronegative. CDR3s include the opening cysteine and the closing phenylalanine or tryptophan. The D gene is left open where the match is weak. Only part of the rows carry a size: once, few, many, or a class if the clone is expanded.

clone_size,j_call,v_call,d_call,cdr3_aa,cdr3_nt
.,TRBJ1-5,TRBV28,TRBD1,CASGGTGGDQPQHF,TGTGCCAGCGGAGGGACAGGGGGTGATCAGCCCCAGCATTTT
.,TRBJ1-5,TRBV6-5,.,CASSFGSSNQPQHF,TGTGCCAGCAGTTTTGGGAGTAGCAATCAGCCCCAGCATTTT
few,TRBJ2-7,TRBV5-1,TRBD1,CASSFGGTGFYEQYF,TGCGCCAGCAGCTTTGGCGGGACAGGGTTCTACGAGCAGTACTTC
.,TRBJ2-5,TRBV6-5,.,CASSYSQPGETQYF,TGTGCCAGCAGTTACTCTCAGCCGGGGGAGACCCAGTACTTC
.,TRBJ2-1,TRBV5-1,.,CASSLDLGEQFF,TGCGCCAGCAGCTTGGACCTTGGCGAGCAGTTCTTC
.,TRBJ2-7,TRBV27,.,CASSPVPWPHYEQYF,TGTGCCAGCAGTCCCGTTCCCTGGCCCCATTACGAGCAGTACTTC
.,TRBJ2-7,TRBV30,TRBD1,CAWSLTGEAEQYF,TGTGCCTGGAGTTTGACAGGGGAGGCCGAGCAGTACTTC
.,TRBJ1-6,TRBV9,.,CASSATDYNSPLHF,TGTGCCAGCAGCGCGACAGACTATAATTCACCCCTCCACTTT
once,TRBJ1-1,TRBV19,.,CASSELNTEAFF,TGTGCCAGTAGTGAGTTGAACACTGAAGCTTTCTTT
.,TRBJ2-3,TRBV29-1,.,CSVDLTDTQYF,TGCAGCGTTGATCTCACAGATACGCAGTATTTT
.,TRBJ2-7,TRBV7-3,.,CASSFEPAYEQYF,TGTGCCAGCAGCTTCGAACCGGCCTACGAGCAGTACTTC
.,TRBJ1-6,TRBV4-1,TRBD1,CASSQELQGGRPLHF,TGCGCCAGCAGCCAAGAGTTACAGGGGGGAAGGCCCCTCCACTTT
.,TRBJ1-2,TRBV7-9,.,CASSSGMGGYTF,TGTGCCAGCAGTTCAGGGATGGGGGGCTACACCTTC
few,TRBJ1-1,TRBV4-1,.,CASSQVTFGAEAFF,TGCGCCAGCAGCCAAGTCACGTTCGGTGCTGAAGCTTTCTTT
.,TRBJ2-7,TRBV6-6,TRBD2,CASIRGASGGAYEQYF,TGTGCCAGCATCAGAGGGGCTAGCGGGGGGGCTTACGAGCAGTACTTC
few,TRBJ1-6,TRBV30,.,CAWRTALGGALHF,TGTGCCTGGAGAACAGCCCTCGGAGGGGCCCTCCACTTT
.,TRBJ1-1,TRBV7-9,TRBD1,CASSAGQGVTEAFF,TGTGCCAGCAGCGCGGGACAGGGAGTCACTGAAGCTTTCTTT
.,TRBJ1-1,TRBV7-2,.,CASSHQSNTEAFF,TGTGCCAGCAGTCATCAGTCGAACACTGAAGCTTTCTTT
.,TRBJ2-7,TRBV7-2,.,CASSLSERRSYEQYF,TGTGCCAGCAGCTTATCCGAGCGGCGCTCCTACGAGCAGTACTTC
.,TRBJ2-4,TRBV6-1,.,CASHSPLAKNIQYF,TGTGCCAGCCACTCGCCCCTAGCCAAAAACATTCAGTACTTC
.,TRBJ1-2,TRBV29-1,.,CSVDIGVDYGYTF,TGCAGCGTTGATATAGGGGTTGACTATGGCTACACCTTC
.,TRBJ2-2,TRBV19,.,CASSIDTGTGELFF,TGTGCCAGTAGTATAGATACAGGGACCGGGGAGCTGTTTTTT
.,TRBJ1-6,TRBV30,TRBD1,CARGQGFNSPLHF,TGTGCCCGAGGACAGGGGTTTAATTCACCCCTCCACTTT
.,TRBJ2-2,TRBV11-2,TRBD2,CASSLRGGSGGLNTGELFF,TGTGCCAGCAGCTTAAGGGGGGGTAGCGGGGGCCTGAACACCGGGGAGCTGTTTTTT
.,TRBJ2-7,TRBV7-9,TRBD2,CASSPWTTGGFSSYEQYF,TGTGCCAGCAGCCCGTGGACCACGGGAGGCTTTAGCTCCTACGAGCAGTACTTC
few,TRBJ2-7,TRBV10-3,TRBD2,CASKGLAGGPTYEQYF,TGTGCCAGCAAAGGACTAGCGGGGGGCCCAACCTACGAGCAGTACTTC
few,TRBJ2-7,TRBV4-1,TRBD1,CASSHPGTGKYEQYF,TGCGCCAGCAGCCACCCCGGGACAGGGAAATACGAGCAGTACTTC
.,TRBJ1-5,TRBV18,.,CASSDREVVGNQPQHF,TGTGCCAGCTCAGACCGGGAGGTAGTTGGCAATCAGCCCCAGCATTTT
.,TRBJ1-1,TRBV6-5,.,CASSYFSTGNTEAFF,TGTGCCAGCAGTTACTTTTCGACGGGAAACACTGAAGCTTTCTTT
.,TRBJ2-7,TRBV30,TRBD2,CAWSTPWTSGGLAQYF,TGTGCCTGGAGTACTCCATGGACTAGCGGGGGGTTGGCGCAGTACTTC
.,TRBJ2-3,TRBV9,TRBD2,CASSPAGTSGALSTDTQYF,TGTGCCAGCAGCCCAGCAGGGACTAGCGGGGCCCTAAGCACAGATACGCAGTATTTT
.,TRBJ2-2,TRBV7-9,TRBD1,CASSPGDRELTGELFF,TGTGCCAGCAGTCCCGGGGACAGGGAGCTCACCGGGGAGCTGTTTTTT
few,TRBJ2-2,TRBV5-1,TRBD1,CASSARDRGTGELFF,TGCGCCAGCAGCGCCCGGGACAGGGGCACCGGGGAGCTGTTTTTT
.,TRBJ2-4,TRBV11-2,.,CASRPQSGIWNIQYF,TGTGCCAGCAGACCCCAGTCGGGTATTTGGAACATTCAGTACTTC
.,TRBJ2-3,TRBV5-1,.,CASSEGVRSTDTQYF,TGCGCCAGCAGCGAAGGGGTGCGGAGCACAGATACGCAGTATTTT
.,TRBJ2-2,TRBV5-1,TRBD2,CASSSGLGANTGELFF,TGCGCCAGCAGCTCGGGACTAGGGGCGAACACCGGGGAGCTGTTTTTT
.,TRBJ2-7,TRBV9,TRBD2,CASSVGLAGGEQYF,TGTGCCAGCAGCGTAGGGTTAGCGGGAGGTGAGCAGTACTTC
.,TRBJ2-7,TRBV7-8,TRBD2,CASSQPGLAFYEQYF,TGTGCCAGCAGCCAACCGGGACTAGCTTTTTACGAGCAGTACTTC
.,TRBJ2-7,TRBV7-9,TRBD1,CSSSFTGAYEQYF,TGTTCCAGCAGCTTCACAGGGGCCTACGAGCAGTACTTC
few,TRBJ1-4,TRBV6-6,.,CASSSLLEKLFF,TGTGCCAGCAGTTCCCTCCTTGAAAAACTGTTTTTT
.,TRBJ2-1,TRBV7-8,.,CASSLAGGPPEEQFF,TGTGCCAGCAGCTTAGCGGGGGGGCCCCCGGAGGAGCAGTTCTTC
.,TRBJ2-2,TRBV2,TRBD1,CASSEAKDRGSTGELFF,TGTGCCAGCAGTGAAGCGAAAGACAGGGGATCCACCGGGGAGCTGTTTTTT